These 5 T cell receptor beta chains originate from one sample sequenced in a study of cytomegalovirus exposure and HLA in healthy donors. Amplification used 60 Vbeta primers and 13 Jbeta primers. Libraries were prepared by immunoSEQ multiplex PCR; TCRdb keeps only in-frame clonotypes and omits some of them. The sample holds 95,000 to 150,000 clones; 80% are singletons and the top ten take 7.5% to 9%. The sequenced material came from PBMCs. These receptors came from a female donor in good health and CMV-seropositive.

This clone occurred a few times. The chain has TRBV9 and TRBJ2-5; D is ambiguous. The CDR3 loop spans 15 amino acids. CDR1 is SGDLS and CDR2 is YYNGEE in the germline V gene. V gave up 5 bases and J gave up 5 bases, with 19 bases separating them. The CDR3 region has the DNA TGTGCCAGCAGTGTTAGTACCTTAACCGGGGAGACCCAGTACTTC. Translation: CASSVSTLTGETQYF.

This rearrangement joins TRBV5-6 to TRBJ1-2; 8 positions agree with TRBD1. From germline, CDR1 is SGHDT and CDR2 YYEEEE. Losses at the gene ends were 4 bases for V and 5 bases for J; bases not matched to a gene: 7. The CDR3 is made up of 14 amino acids. The CDR3 DNA sequence: TGTGCCAGCAGCGCCGGACAGGGATGGTATGGCTACACCTTC. Its translation: CASSAGQGWYGYTF.

This chain links TRBV18 with TRBJ1-1, with TRBD1 matching 9 bases. CDR1 is KGHSH and CDR2 is LQKENI in the germline V gene. The V gene end was trimmed by 4 bases and the J gene end by 5 bases; junction bases not matched to a gene: 5. The CDR3 runs 14 residues. The CDR3 sequence: CASSLGQGVTEAFF. As DNA, the CDR3 is TGTGCCAGCTCACTGGGACAGGGTGTTACTGAAGCTTTCTTT.

The V and J genes are TRBV6-5 and TRBJ1-2; tentative D call: TRBD1 (5 bases). In germline, CDR1 is MNHEY, CDR2 SVGAGI. The CDR3 sequence is 15 residues long. Trimming shortened V by 2 bases and J by 5 bases, and 15 bases separated the two germline ends. CDR3 DNA: TGTGCCAGCAGTTACCGAGCGGCCCGGGGGTATGGCTACACCTTC. This translates into CASSYRAARGYGYTF.

J is TRBJ2-7 and V is TRBV18, with a possible D match to TRBD2 (5 bases). The V and J ends lost 6 bases and 2 bases respectively, with 14 bases between them. The CDR3 contains 14 residues. Germline values: CDR1 KGHSH, CDR2 LQKENI. CDR3 sequence (DNA): TGTGCCAGCTCGTCAACTACTAGTACCTACGAGCAGTACTTC. Protein: CASSSTTSTYEQYF.